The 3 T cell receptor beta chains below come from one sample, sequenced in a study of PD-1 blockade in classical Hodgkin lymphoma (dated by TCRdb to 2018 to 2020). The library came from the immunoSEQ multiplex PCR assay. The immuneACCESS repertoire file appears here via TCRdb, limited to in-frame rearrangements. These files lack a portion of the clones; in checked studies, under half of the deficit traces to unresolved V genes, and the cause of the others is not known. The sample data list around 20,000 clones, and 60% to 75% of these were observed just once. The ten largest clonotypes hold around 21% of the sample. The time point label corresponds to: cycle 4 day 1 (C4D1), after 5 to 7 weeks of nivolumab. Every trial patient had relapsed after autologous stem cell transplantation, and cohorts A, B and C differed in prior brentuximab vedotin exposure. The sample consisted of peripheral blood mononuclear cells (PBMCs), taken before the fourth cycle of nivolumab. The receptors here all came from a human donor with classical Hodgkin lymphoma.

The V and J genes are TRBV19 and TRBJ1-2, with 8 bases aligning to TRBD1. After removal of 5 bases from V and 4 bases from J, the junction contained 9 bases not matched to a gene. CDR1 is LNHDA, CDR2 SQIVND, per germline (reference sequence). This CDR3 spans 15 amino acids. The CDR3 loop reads CASSDGQGRTYGYTF. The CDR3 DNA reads TGTGCCAGTAGTGACGGACAGGGCCGTACCTATGGCTACACCTTC.

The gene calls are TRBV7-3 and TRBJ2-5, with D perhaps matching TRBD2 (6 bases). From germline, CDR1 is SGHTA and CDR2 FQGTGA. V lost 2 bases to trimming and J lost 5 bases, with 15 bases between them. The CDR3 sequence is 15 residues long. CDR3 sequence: CASSLVGLRGETQYF. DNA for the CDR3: TGTGCCAGCAGCTTAGTGGGACTTAGAGGGGAGACCCAGTACTTC.

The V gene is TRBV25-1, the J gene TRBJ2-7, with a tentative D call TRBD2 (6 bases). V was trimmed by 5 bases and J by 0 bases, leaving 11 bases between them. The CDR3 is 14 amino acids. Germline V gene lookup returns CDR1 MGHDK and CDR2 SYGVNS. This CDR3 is CASSSPGLSYEQYF. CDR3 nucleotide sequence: TGTGCCAGCAGTTCCCCGGGACTCTCCTACGAGCAGTACTTC.